The 5 T cell receptor beta chains in this list originate from one sample, sequenced in a study of CD8+CD57+ T cells in acquired aplastic anemia. TCR beta VDJ and CDR3 profiles were obtained from a genomic DNA template. Via MiXCR, TCRdb re-called the reads, giving one row per CDR3 protein. The repertoire holds 75,000 to 80,000 distinct CDR3 sequences, with roughly two thirds as singletons. The sequenced patients had an expansion of CD8+CD57+ cells seen by flow cytometry. Sample: sorted CD4+, CD8+, or CD8+CD57+ T cells (not recorded which) from PBMCs. These receptors were obtained from a human donor with aplastic anemia.

The CDR3 here is CASSPLEGQGFTYEQYF. CDR3 in DNA: TGTGCCAGCAGCCCCCTTGAGGGACAGGGATTCACCTACGAGCAGTACTTC. The chain carries TRBV14 and TRBJ2-7, with TRBD1 matching 9 bases. CDR3 length equals 17 residues. The V and J ends lost 4 bases and 2 bases, in that order; junction bases with no gene match: 12. The germline V gene encodes CDR1 SGHDN and CDR2 FVKESK. The whole variable domain, remainder taken from reference TRBV14 and TRBJ2-7, is EAGVTQFPSHSVIEKGQTVTLRCDPISGHDNLYWYRRVMGKEIKFLLHFVKESKQDESGMPNNRFLAERTGGTYSTLKVQPAELEDSGVYFCASSPLEGQGFTYEQYFGPGTRLTVT.

This chain joins TRBV25-1 and TRBJ2-3, with D unresolved. Germline CDR1 reads MGHDK; CDR2 reads SYGVNS. The V end was cut by 5 bases, the J end by 1 base, with 10 bases between. This CDR3 has 14 amino acids. CDR3 sequence reads: CASSFGMGTDTQYF. CDR3 in DNA: TGTGCCAGCAGTTTCGGTATGGGCACAGATACGCAGTATTTT.

V gene TRBV7-3 combines with J gene TRBJ1-1, with D uncertain. The V end lost 5 bases, the J end lost 0 bases, and 7 bases lay between the germline ends. The CDR3 contains 13 residues. Looked up from germline, CDR1 is SGHTA and CDR2 is FQGTGA. CDR3 coding DNA: TGTGCCAGCAGCCAAGCCGTGAACACTGAAGCTTTCTTT. Translating gives CASSQAVNTEAFF.

The rearrangement joins TRBV29-1 to TRBJ2-1, with 7 bases fitting TRBD1. The CDR3 sequence is 14 residues long. CDR1 is SQVTM, CDR2 ANQGSEA, per germline. The junction had 6 bases not matched to a gene; V was cut back by 3 bases and J by 4 bases. The chain's CDR3 is CSVDRDSAYNEQFF. As DNA, the CDR3 is TGCAGCGTTGACCGGGACAGCGCTTACAATGAGCAGTTCTTC.

The chain recombines TRBV7-3 with TRBJ2-1; no definite D call. V lost 2 bases, J lost 6 bases, and 8 bases lay in between. The V gene's germline CDR1 is SGHTA and CDR2 FQGTGA. CDR3 length: 13 amino acids. This CDR3 reads CASSLSLSNEQFF. The CDR3 coding sequence is TGTGCCAGCAGCTTATCTCTCTCCAATGAGCAGTTCTTC.